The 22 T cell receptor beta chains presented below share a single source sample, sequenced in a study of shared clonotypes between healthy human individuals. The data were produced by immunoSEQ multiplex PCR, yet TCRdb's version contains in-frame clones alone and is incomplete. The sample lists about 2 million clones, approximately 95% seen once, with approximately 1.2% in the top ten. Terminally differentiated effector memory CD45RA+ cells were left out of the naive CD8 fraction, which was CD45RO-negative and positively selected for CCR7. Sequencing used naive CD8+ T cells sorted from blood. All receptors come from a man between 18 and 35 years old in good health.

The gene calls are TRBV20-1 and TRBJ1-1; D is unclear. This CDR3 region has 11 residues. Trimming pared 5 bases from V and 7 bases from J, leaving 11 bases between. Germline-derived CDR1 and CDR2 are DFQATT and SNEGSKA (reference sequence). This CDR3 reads CSAPSLFEAFF. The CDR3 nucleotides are TGCAGTGCTCCGTCACTTTTTGAAGCTTTCTTT.

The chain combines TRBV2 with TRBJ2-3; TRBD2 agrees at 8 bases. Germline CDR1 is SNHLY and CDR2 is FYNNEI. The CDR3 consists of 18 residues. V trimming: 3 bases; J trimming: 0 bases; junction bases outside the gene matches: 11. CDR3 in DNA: TGTGCCAGCAGTGAGACGGTCGGCGGGGGGTCTAGCACAGATACGCAGTATTTT. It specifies CASSETVGGGSSTDTQYF.

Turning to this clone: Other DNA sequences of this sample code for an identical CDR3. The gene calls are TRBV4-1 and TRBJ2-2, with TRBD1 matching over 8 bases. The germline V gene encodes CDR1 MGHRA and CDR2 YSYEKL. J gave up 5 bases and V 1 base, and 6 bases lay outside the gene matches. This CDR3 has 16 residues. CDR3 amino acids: CASSQGQGAGTGELFF. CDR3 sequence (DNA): TGCGCCAGCAGCCAAGGCCAGGGGGCAGGAACCGGGGAGCTGTTTTTT.

CDR3 DNA sequence: TGTGCCAGCAGCCCCCTCCATAACACTGAAGCTTTCTTT. Amino acids: CASSPLHNTEAFF. The chain uses TRBV7-9 and TRBJ1-1; D gene unclear. CDR1 and CDR2 (germline): SEHNR, FQNEAQ (reference sequence). Trimming took off 5 bases at V and 2 bases at J, with 9 bases between the two ends. CDR3 length: 13 amino acids.

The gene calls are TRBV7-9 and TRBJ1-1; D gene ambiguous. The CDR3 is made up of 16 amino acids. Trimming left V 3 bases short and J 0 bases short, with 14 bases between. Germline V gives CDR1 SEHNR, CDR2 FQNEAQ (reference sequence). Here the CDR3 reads CASSFNHSDMNTEAFF. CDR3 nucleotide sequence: TGTGCCAGCAGCTTTAATCACTCAGACATGAACACTGAAGCTTTCTTT.

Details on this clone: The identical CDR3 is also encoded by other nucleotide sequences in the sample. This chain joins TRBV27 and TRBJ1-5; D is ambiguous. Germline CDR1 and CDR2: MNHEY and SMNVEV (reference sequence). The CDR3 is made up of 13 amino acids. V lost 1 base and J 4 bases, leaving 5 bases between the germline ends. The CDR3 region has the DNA TGTGCCAGCAGTTTATGGCAAAATCAGCCCCAGCATTTT. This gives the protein CASSLWQNQPQHF.

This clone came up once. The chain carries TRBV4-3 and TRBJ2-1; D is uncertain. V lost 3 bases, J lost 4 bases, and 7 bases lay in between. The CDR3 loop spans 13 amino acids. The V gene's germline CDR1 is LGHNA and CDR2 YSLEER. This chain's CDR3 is CASSQFEYNEQFF. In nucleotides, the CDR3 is TGCGCCAGCAGCCAGTTTGAATACAATGAGCAGTTCTTC.

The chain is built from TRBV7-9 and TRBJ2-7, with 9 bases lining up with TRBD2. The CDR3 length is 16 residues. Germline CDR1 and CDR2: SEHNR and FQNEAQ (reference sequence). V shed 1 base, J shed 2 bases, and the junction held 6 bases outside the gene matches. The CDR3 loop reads CASSLDSGGRAYEQYF. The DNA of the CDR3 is TGTGCCAGCAGCTTAGATTCCGGCGGGAGGGCCTACGAGCAGTACTTC.

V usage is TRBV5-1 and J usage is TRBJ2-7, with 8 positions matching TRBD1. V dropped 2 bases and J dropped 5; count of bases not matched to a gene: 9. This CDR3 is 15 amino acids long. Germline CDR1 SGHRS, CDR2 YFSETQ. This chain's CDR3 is CASSFKDRDGDEQYF. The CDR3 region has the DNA TGCGCCAGCAGCTTCAAGGACAGGGATGGTGACGAGCAGTACTTC.

For the CDR3, the DNA is TGCGCCAGCAGCCCGTGGCCTGGGGACTACGAGCAGTACTTC. It yields the protein CASSPWPGDYEQYF. J is TRBJ2-7 and V is TRBV4-1; D unclear. V lost 4 bases and J lost 3, with 13 bases in between. CDR1 and CDR2 (germline): MGHRA, YSYEKL. The CDR3 is 14 residues long.

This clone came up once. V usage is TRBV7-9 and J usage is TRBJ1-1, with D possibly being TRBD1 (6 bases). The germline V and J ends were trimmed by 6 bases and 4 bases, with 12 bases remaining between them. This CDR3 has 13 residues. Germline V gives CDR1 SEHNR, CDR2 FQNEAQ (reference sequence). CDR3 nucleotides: TGTGCCAGCAGTCCTCCAGGGGCCACTGAAGCTTTCTTT. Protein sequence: CASSPPGATEAFF. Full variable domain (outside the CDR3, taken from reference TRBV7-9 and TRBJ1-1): DTGVSQNPRHKITKRGQNVTFRCDPISEHNRLYWYRQTLGQGPEFLTYFQNEAQLEKSRLLSDRFSAERPKGSFSTLEIQRTEQGDSAMYLCASSPPGATEAFFGQGTRLTVV.

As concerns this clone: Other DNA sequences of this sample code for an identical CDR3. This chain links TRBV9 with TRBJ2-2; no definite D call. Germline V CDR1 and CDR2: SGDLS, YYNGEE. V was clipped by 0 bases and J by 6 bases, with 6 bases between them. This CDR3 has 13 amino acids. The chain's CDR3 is CASSVAGSGELFF. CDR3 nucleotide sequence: TGTGCCAGCAGCGTAGCGGGTTCCGGGGAGCTGTTTTTT.

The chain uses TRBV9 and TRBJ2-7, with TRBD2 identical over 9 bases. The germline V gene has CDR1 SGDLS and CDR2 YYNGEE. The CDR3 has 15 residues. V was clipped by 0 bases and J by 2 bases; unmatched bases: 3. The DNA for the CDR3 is TGTGCCAGCAGCGTAGGGCGGGAGGGTCCCTACGAGCAGTACTTC. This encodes CASSVGREGPYEQYF.

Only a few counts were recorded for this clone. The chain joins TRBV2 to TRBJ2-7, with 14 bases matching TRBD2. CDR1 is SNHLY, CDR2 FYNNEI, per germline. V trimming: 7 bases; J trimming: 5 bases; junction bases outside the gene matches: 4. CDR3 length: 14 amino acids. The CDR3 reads CASTPGLAGDEQYF. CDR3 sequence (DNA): TGTGCCAGCACCCCGGGACTAGCGGGAGACGAGCAGTACTTC.

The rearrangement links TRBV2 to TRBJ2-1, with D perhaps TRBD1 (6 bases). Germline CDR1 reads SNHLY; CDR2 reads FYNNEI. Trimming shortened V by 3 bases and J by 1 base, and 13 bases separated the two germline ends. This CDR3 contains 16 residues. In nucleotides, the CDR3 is TGTGCCAGCAGTGAGGCAGGGGTTGGTTCCTACAATGAGCAGTTCTTC. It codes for CASSEAGVGSYNEQFF. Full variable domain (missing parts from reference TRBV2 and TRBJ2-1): EPEVTQTPSHQVTQMGQEVILRCVPISNHLYFYWYRQILGQKVEFLVSFYNNEISEKSEIFDDQFSVERPDGSNFTLKIRSTKLEDSAMYFCASSEAGVGSYNEQFFGPGTRLTVL.

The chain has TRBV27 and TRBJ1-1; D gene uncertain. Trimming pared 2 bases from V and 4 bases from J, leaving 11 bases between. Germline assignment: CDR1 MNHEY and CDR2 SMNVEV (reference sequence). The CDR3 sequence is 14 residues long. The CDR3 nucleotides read TGTGCCAGCAGTTTAGCCTCTGTATCCACTGAAGCTTTCTTT. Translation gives CASSLASVSTEAFF.

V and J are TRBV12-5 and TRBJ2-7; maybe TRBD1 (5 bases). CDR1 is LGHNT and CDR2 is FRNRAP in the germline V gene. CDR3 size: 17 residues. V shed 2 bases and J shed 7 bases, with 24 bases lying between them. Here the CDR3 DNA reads TGTGCTAGTGGTTTGCCGCCGACAGCCCCTTTGATTCAGGAGCAGTACTTC. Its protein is CASGLPPTAPLIQEQYF. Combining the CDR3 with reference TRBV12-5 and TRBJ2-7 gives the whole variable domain DARVTQTPRHKVTEMGQEVTMRCQPILGHNTVFWYRQTMMQGLELLAYFRNRAPLDDSGMPKDRFSAEMPDATLATLKIQPSEPRDSAVYFCASGLPPTAPLIQEQYFGPGTRLTVT.

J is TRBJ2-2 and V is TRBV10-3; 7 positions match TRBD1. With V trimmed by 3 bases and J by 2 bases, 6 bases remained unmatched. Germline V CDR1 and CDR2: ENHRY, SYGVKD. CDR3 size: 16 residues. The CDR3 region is CAISDWGQTNTGELFF. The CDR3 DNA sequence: TGTGCCATCAGTGACTGGGGACAGACCAACACCGGGGAGCTGTTTTTT.

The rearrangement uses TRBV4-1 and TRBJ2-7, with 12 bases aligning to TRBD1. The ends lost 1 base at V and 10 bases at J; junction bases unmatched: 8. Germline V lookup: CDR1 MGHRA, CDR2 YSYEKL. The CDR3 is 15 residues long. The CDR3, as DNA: TGCGCCAGCAGCCAAGTCGGGACAGGGGGCGAGCGCCAGTACTTC. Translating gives CASSQVGTGGERQYF.

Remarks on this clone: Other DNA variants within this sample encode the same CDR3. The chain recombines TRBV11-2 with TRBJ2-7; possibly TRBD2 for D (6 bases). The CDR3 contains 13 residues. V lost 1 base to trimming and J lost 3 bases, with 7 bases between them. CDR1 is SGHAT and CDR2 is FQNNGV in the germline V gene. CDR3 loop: CASSLGRDYEQYF. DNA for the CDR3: TGTGCCAGCAGCTTAGGGCGGGACTACGAGCAGTACTTC.

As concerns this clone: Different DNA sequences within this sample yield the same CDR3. The chain's CDR3 is CASSVGGDEQFF. CDR3 DNA: TGTGCCAGCAGCGTAGGGGGTGATGAGCAGTTCTTC. The chain combines TRBV9 with TRBJ2-1; D remains unclear. Germline values: CDR1 SGDLS, CDR2 YYNGEE. The CDR3 covers 12 residues. The ends were cut back, 0 bases at V and 8 bases at J, with 6 bases in the middle.

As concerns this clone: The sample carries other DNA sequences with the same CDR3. CDR3 protein: CSARQDYEQYF. DNA of the CDR3: TGCAGTGCCAGACAAGACTACGAGCAGTACTTC. The gene calls are TRBV20-1 and TRBJ2-7; D unclear. Trimming took 6 bases from V and 3 from J, leaving 9 bases between them. Per germline, CDR1 DFQATT and CDR2 SNEGSKA (reference sequence). The CDR3 is made up of 11 amino acids.